This T cell receptor (beta chain) was captured in a study of blood T cells in healthy people across ages. The study, taken as a whole, reports: No conclusive comparison of naive versus antigen-experienced cells was possible with unsorted PBMCs.

This CDR3 has 14 residues. V lost 4 bases, J lost 6 bases, and 15 bases lay in between. The germline gives CDR1 SGHKS, CDR2 YYEKEE (reference sequence). This clonotype turned up a few times. Its antigen is unknown. Combining a sample-barcoded 5' primer with a J-beta primer mix, a second PCR ran for about 7 to 11 cycles. TCRdb reprocessed the 5' RACE reads via MiXCR and lists one record per CDR3 protein. The table shows 550,000 to 750,000 distinct CDR3 sequences, with approximately 21% occurring only once. The sequence was obtained from a man between 65 and 85 years old in good health. The sequenced material came from blood. The chain joins TRBV5-5 to TRBJ2-3, with TRBD1 as a possible D gene (6 bases). The CDR3 here is CASSLDSGQDTQYF. The CDR3 DNA is TGTGCCAGCAGCCTGGACAGTGGCCAGGATACGCAGTATTTT.